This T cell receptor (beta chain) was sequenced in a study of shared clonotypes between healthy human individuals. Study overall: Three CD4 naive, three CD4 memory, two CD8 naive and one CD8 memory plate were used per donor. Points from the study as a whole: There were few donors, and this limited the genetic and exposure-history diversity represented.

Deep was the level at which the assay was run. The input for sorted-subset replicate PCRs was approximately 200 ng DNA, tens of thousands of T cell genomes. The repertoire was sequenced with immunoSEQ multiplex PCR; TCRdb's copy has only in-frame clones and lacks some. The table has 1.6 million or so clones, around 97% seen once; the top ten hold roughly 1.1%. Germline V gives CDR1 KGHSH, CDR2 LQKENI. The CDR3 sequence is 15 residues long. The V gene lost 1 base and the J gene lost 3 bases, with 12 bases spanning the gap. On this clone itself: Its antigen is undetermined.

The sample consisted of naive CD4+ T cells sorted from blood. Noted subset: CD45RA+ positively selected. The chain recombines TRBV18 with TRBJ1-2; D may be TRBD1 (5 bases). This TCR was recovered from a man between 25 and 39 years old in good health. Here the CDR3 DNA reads TGTGCCAGCTCACCACAACAGGAAGCCGACTATGGCTACACCTTC. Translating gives CASSPQQEADYGYTF.